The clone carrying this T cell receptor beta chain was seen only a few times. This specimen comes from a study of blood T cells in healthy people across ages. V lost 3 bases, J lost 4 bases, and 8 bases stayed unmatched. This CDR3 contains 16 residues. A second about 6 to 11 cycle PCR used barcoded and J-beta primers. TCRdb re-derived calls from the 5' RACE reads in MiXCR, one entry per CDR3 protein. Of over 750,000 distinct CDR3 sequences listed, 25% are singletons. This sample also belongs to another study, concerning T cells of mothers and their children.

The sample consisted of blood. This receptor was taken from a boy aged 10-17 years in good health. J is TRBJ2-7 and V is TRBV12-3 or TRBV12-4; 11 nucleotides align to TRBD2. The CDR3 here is CASSFSGLAGIYEQYF. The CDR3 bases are TGTGCCAGCAGTTTCTCCGGACTAGCGGGTATTTACGAGCAGTACTTC.